The clone carrying this T cell receptor (beta chain) was detected only a few times. Its cognate antigen is unknown. Unique molecular identifiers were in the cDNA, with template-switch universal primer binding. One entry per CDR3 protein results from TCRdb running MiXCR on the 5' RACE reads. Of hundreds of thousands of distinct CDR3 sequences in the sample, roughly 7% are singletons; the top ten hold under 4%. The sample belongs to a study of identical twins. Overall study results and limits: Insertion counts were lower in abundant cord blood beta clonotypes, a trend that memory repertoires did not show.

This sample also belongs to another study, concerning yellow fever vaccine responses in identical twins. As reported in that work: Twins' vaccine T cell response reportedly seemed partly convergent, partly personalized.

The sequencing input was memory (CD45RO+) T cells sorted from blood. This TCR was sampled from a woman aged 18-29 years in good health.

The chain's CDR3 is CASRRGLGTGELFF. CDR3 DNA: TGTGCCAGCAGAAGGGGGCTCGGCACCGGGGAGCTGTTTTTT. V and J are TRBV25-1 and TRBJ2-2; 7 bases agree with TRBD1. This CDR3 spans 14 amino acids. Germline-derived CDR1 and CDR2 are MGHDK and SYGVNS. V shed 6 bases, J shed 4 bases, and the junction held 5 bases outside the gene matches.